This TCR beta chain was observed in a study of graft-versus-host responses after intestinal transplantation. Study overall: Transplants given to recipients were multivisceral, liver-intestinal, or isolated intestinal. Uniformly, recipients were administered anti-thymocyte globulin induction with subsequent tacrolimus and steroids for 3 to 4 years.

The CDR3 is 18 residues long. With respect to this clone: Its antigen is undetermined.

TCRdb's table, derived via immunoSEQ multiplex PCR, lists solely in-frame clones and lacks some. In the table there are tens of thousands of clones, nearly 90% of which are singletons. The study, taken as a whole, reports: Recipient marrow held GvH clones, some first seen in ileum or blood. Peak circulating GvH clone levels tracked with early post-transplant HvG declines.

The sequencing used PBMCs, collected 65 to 70 days after intestinal transplantation. This clonotype was obtained from a human patient who received an intestinal transplant, so some T cells may come from the graft donor. The V and J genes are TRBV1 and TRBJ2-6. TRBV1 is a pseudogene. CDR3 sequence (DNA): TGCACCAGCAGCAAATCAAGTTTGTGCACAAAGCGGGCCAACGTCCTGACTTTC. Its protein product is CTSSKSSLCTKRANVLTF.